These 9 T cell receptor beta chains came from one sample sequenced in a study of blood T cell repertoires in COVID-19. TCRdb's copy holds only in-frame clones and misses some; the assay was immunoSEQ multiplex PCR. The top ten hold under 30% of the sample, which has about 73,000 clones, about 80% seen once. The sequenced sample was peripheral blood. These receptors were collected from a human donor in a cohort sampled during active COVID-19.

The chain recombines TRBV10-3 with TRBJ2-6; 7 bases are shared with TRBD1. Germline V CDR1 and CDR2: ENHRY, SYGVKD. The J segment lost 0 bases and the V segment lost 4 bases, leaving 6 bases of the junction unmatched. This CDR3 contains 17 residues. CDR3 region: CAISAHSGGSGANVLTF. In DNA, the CDR3 is TGTGCCATCAGTGCGCACTCAGGGGGCTCTGGGGCCAACGTCCTGACTTTC.

This chain uses TRBV3-1 (or the pseudogene TRBV3-2) with TRBJ2-3; 8 bases line up with TRBD2. CDR1 and CDR2 (germline): LGHDT, YNNKEL (reference sequence). The length of the CDR3 is 20 residues. The trim removed 0 bases at V and 9 bases at J, leaving 23 bases unmatched. This CDR3 is CASSQESGKRGSAGIGTQYF. For the CDR3, the DNA is TGTGCCAGCAGCCAAGAGAGTGGGAAGCGGGGGTCGGCGGGGATAGGGACGCAGTATTTT.

In its sample, this clone was seen once. This sequence joins TRBV18 and TRBJ1-5, with D unresolved. Looked up from germline, CDR1 is KGHSH and CDR2 is LQKENI. This CDR3 contains 17 residues. The germline V and J ends were trimmed by 6 bases and 0 bases, with 18 bases remaining between them. CDR3: CASSPYAITYSNQPQHF. The CDR3 DNA is TGTGCCAGCTCCCCCTATGCTATTACTTATAGCAATCAGCCCCAGCATTTT.

The J gene is TRBJ2-3, the V gene TRBV4-1; D may be TRBD1 (6 bases). CDR3 length equals 14 residues. V was shortened by 3 bases and J by 3 bases, with 10 bases between the two germline ends. The germline gives CDR1 MGHRA, CDR2 YSYEKL. As DNA, the CDR3 is TGCGCCAGCAGCCAGTCAAGGGGGACAGATACGCAGTATTTT. Its protein is CASSQSRGTDTQYF.

This chain joins TRBV29-1 and TRBJ2-7; D gene unclear. The germline gives CDR1 SQVTM, CDR2 ANQGSEA. The CDR3 has 11 amino acids. V was clipped by 5 bases and J by 3 bases, with 8 bases between them. CDR3 amino acids: CSVRTDYEQYF. CDR3 nucleotides: TGCAGCGTTCGAACTGACTACGAGCAGTACTTC.

The chain recombines TRBV29-1 with TRBJ1-1; D is perhaps TRBD1 (5 bases). The germline gives CDR1 SQVTM, CDR2 ANQGSEA. This CDR3 is built from 12 residues. Deletions cut 3 bases from V and 4 bases from J, with 9 bases between. CDR3 sequence: CSVDRQGTEAFF. DNA of the CDR3: TGCAGCGTTGATAGGCAGGGCACTGAAGCTTTCTTT.

DNA for the CDR3: TGCGCCAGCAGCCAAGATCGGGGGGGAGGTCACAATGAGCAGTTCTTC. It specifies CASSQDRGGGHNEQFF. The chain is built from TRBV4-1 and TRBJ2-1, with 8 positions matching TRBD2. This CDR3 contains 16 residues. The V segment lost 0 bases and the J segment 5 bases; nucleotides outside the gene matches: 6. CDR1 is MGHRA and CDR2 is YSYEKL in the germline V gene.

The chain couples TRBV21-1 to TRBJ2-1; the table's TRBD1 call for D was not verified on the DNA. TRBV21-1 is deemed a pseudogene. The CDR3 extends over 16 amino acids. CDR3 sequence reads: CASRYRDSARYNEQFF. DNA of the CDR3: TGTGCCAGCAGGTATAGGGACAGCGCTCGCTACAATGAGCAGTTCTTC.

This chain joins TRBV6-6 and TRBJ1-2, with TRBD1 identical over 7 bases. Germline loops: CDR1 MNHNY, CDR2 SVGAGI (reference sequence). V trimming: 2 bases; J trimming: 5 bases; junction bases outside the gene matches: 8. The CDR3 covers 15 residues. This chain's CDR3 is CASSYPGQVFYGYTF. CDR3 nucleotide sequence: TGTGCCAGCAGTTACCCCGGACAGGTTTTTTATGGCTACACCTTC.